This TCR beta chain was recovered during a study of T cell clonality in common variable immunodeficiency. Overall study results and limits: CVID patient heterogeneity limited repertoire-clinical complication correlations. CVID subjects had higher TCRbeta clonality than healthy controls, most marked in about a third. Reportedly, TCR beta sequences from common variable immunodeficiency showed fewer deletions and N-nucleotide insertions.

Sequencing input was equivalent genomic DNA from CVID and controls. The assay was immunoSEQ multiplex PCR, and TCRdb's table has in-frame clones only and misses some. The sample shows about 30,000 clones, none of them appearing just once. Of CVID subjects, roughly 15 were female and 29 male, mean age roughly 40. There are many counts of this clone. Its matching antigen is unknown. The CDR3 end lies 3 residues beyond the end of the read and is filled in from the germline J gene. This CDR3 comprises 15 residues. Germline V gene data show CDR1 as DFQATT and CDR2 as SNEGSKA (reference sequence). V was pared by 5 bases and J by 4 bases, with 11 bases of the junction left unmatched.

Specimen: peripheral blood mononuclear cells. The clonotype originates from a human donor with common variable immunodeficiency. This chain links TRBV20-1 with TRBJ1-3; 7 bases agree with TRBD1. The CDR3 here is CSAGLRQGQGNTIYF. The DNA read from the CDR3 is TGCAGTGCTGGGCTCAGACAGGGACAAGGAAACACC.